A few counts support the clone carrying this T cell receptor (beta chain). Its specificity is not known. Via the markers CD45RO/CCR7/CD25/CD127/CD95/CD27, stem cell-like memory, regulatory, central memory and naive CD4+ cells were sorted. The authors reverse transcribed all of the isolated RNA, so sequencing captured expressed TCRB transcripts. Sequencing used immunoSEQ multiplex PCR; TCRdb keeps in-frame clones, though not all of them. Here the sample spans 200,000 to 300,000 clones, approximately 10% being singletons. The entry originates in a study of beta chain features in type 1 diabetes. The overall study: Analysis included 100 million to 110 million sorted cells drawn from all samples.

Overall study results and limits: Type 1 diabetes patients had moderately but significantly shorter TCRB CDR3s in all four CD4+ subsets. More deletions and fewer insertions at VDJ junctions were found in patients with type 1 diabetes. Possibly, sequencing cDNA over-represented cells that had high TCR expression levels.

The germline CDR1 and CDR2 sequences are SQVTM and ANQGSEA. The length of the CDR3 is 12 residues. V shed 2 bases and J shed 3 bases, with 8 bases lying between them. Sequenced input: naive CD4+ T cells from blood. This TCR was recovered from a man aged 25 to 45 with type 1 diabetes. The chain employs TRBV29-1 and TRBJ2-7, with D possibly being TRBD2 (5 bases). CDR3 nucleotides: TGCAGCGTTGAATTCGGGGACTACGAGCAGTACTTC. This codes for CSVEFGDYEQYF.